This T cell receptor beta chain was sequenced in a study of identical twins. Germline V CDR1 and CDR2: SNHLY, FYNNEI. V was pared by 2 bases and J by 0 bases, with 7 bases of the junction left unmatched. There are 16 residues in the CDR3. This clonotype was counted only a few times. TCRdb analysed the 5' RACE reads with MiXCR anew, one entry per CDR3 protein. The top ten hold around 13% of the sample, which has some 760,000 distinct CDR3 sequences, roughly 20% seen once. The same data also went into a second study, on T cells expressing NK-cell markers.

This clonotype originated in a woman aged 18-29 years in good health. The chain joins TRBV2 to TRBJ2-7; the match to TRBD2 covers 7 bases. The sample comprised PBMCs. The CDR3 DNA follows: TGTGCCAGCAGTGAATCAAGCGGGGCCTTCTCCTACGAGCAGTACTTC. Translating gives CASSESSGAFSYEQYF.